This T cell receptor beta chain was captured by sequencing in a study of spatial heterogeneity in lung cancer (dated by TCRdb to the late 2010s). As for the study more broadly: Beta-chain transcripts were consistently detected in greater numbers than alpha-chain transcripts, which likely reflects a higher abundance of beta-chain transcripts. In the raw uncorrected reads, each unique combination of TCR and UMI appeared more than ten times on average. In non-small cell lung cancer, the study made a quantitative comparison of TCR alpha and beta repertoires among multiple tumor regions, matched nontumor lung and blood. Nonsynonymous mutation counts, determined by whole-exome sequencing of tumor tissue, were related to TCR repertoire features. At surgery, 200 to 250 tumor regions, roughly 63 matched nontumor lung samples and 45 to 60 PBMC samples were TCR-sequenced for both alpha and beta chains.

The paper's findings and limits, for the study overall: Additional single-cell paired TCR alpha and beta sequencing was considered necessary to confirm, at a functional level, the hypothesis that regional TCRs recognize regional mutations.

Interpreted using the paper, the time point label stands for: sample taken at primary tumor resection. Samples were obtained from 65 to 90 patients with early-stage, untreated non-small cell lung cancer from the lung TRACERx cohort. Whole RNA extracted from tumor and nontumor lung tissue, or from cryopreserved PBMC samples, was used for TCR sequencing without cell sorting. A patient was chosen for TCR sequencing only when enough RNA was available from at least two tumor regions. Before selection, tumor and adjacent nontumor lung specimens were reviewed by a lung pathologist. Library creation used 5' RACE. The sample was run on a NextSeq 500. The TCR library protocol attached a unique molecular identifier to each TCR cDNA molecule to allow correction of PCR and sequencing errors. In the source study's methods: TCR identification, UMI-based error correction and CDR3 extraction were all carried out with Decombinator tools. Expanded TCRs were defined as those above a frequency of 2 per 1,000, corresponding to the top 1% of the tumor frequency distribution. Renyi diversity was calculated using the R vegan package after each repertoire was subsampled 100 times to 5,000 TCRs. CDR3 similarity networks were built from amino acid triplet string-kernel similarity, with CDR3s being connected when pairwise similarity was above 0.82. Using fastp trimming at Q25 and MiXCR clonotype assembly, TCRdb reanalyzed the public sequencing data and kept in-frame beta chains. Each entry is one CDR3 protein sequence, shown with its most common DNA and genes. TCRdb's processing, not the study's, gives the V and J calls here. In all, the sample holds 8,000 or so distinct CDR3 sequences, and around 15% of those were seen once. In total, the top ten clones hold more than 12% of the sample.

At the junction V is shortened by 2 bases and J by 7 bases, with 12 bases in between. According to the germline V gene, CDR1 reads KGHSH and CDR2 reads LQKENI. Inclusive of the bounding cysteine and phenylalanine, the CDR3 is 13 residues long. Only CDR3 DNA remains: 39 bases, in frame from the first base. Only a few counts were recorded for this clonotype. It has no known antigen specificity. No per-base quality is available; no much larger clone lies one base away. The V gene is TRBV18 and the J gene is TRBJ2-7; there is no confident call for the D gene. The TCR originated in a male donor with early-stage non-small cell lung cancer. The input for sequencing was normal lung tissue next to the tumor, taken at surgery. The encoded CDR3 is CASSPNTAREQYF. The DNA sequence is given as TGTGCCAGCTCACCAAATACGGCGCGTGAGCAGTACTTC.